The present T cell receptor (beta chain) was sequenced within a study of shared clonotypes between healthy human individuals. The assay was immunoSEQ multiplex PCR, and TCRdb's table has in-frame clones only and misses some. In the table there are 2 million or so clones, 90% to 95% of which are singletons. V was trimmed by 6 bases and J by 8 bases, leaving 11 bases between them. Looked up from germline, CDR1 is ENHRY and CDR2 is SYGVKD. The CDR3 is 12 amino acids. This chain links TRBV10-3 with TRBJ1-3; D gene ambiguous. This clonotype originated in a man aged 18 to 30 in good health. Sequenced material: naive CD4+ T cells sorted from blood. The subset is: CD45RA+ positively selected. The CDR3, as DNA: TGTGCCATCAGGGGGTCGGCGGACACCATATATTTT. Translation: CAIRGSADTIYF.